The following is a T cell receptor beta chain sequence with its context. These data are taken from a study of T cells after yellow fever vaccination. TCRdb reprocessed the 5' RACE reads with MiXCR, giving one entry per CDR3 protein. The sample includes about 130,000 distinct CDR3 sequences, roughly 9% of them seen just once. CDR3 length: 14 amino acids. V was clipped by 5 bases and J by 4 bases; unmatched bases: 6. Sequencing was performed on CD8+ T cells sorted from PBMCs, taken on the day of the yellow fever booster vaccination. This receptor was identified in a man aged 18 to 30 who received the YFV17D yellow fever vaccine. The J gene is TRBJ2-3, the V gene TRBV12-3 or TRBV12-4, with TRBD1 identical over 7 bases. CDR3 sequence: CASSATGVADTQYF. For the CDR3, the DNA is TGTGCCAGCAGTGCCACAGGGGTGGCAGATACGCAGTATTTT.